The clone carrying this TCR beta chain was found a few times. Its specificity is unknown. Trimming took 3 bases from V and 2 from J; bases not matched to a gene: 3. Germline CDR1 is KGHSH and CDR2 is LQKENI. CDR3 length: 14 amino acids. This entry comes from a study of T cells after yellow fever vaccination. Overall study results and limits: Clones that expanded after primary vaccination mostly reappeared after the booster (96% CD4, approximately 89% CD8).

TCRdb reprocessed the 5' RACE reads via MiXCR and lists one record per CDR3 protein. The repertoire consists of 450,000 to 600,000 distinct CDR3 sequences, with roughly a sixth occurring once and the leading ten covering 17%. This specimen was PBMCs, taken around 5 days after the first yellow fever vaccination. This chain joins TRBV18 and TRBJ1-1; 7 nucleotides match TRBD1. The TCR originated in a man between 18 and 35 years old who received the YFV17D yellow fever vaccine. The CDR3 loop is CASSPDRTNTEAFF. The CDR3 DNA is TGTGCCAGCTCACCGGACAGGACCAACACTGAAGCTTTCTTT. The full variable domain, in which reference TRBV18 and TRBJ1-1 provide the parts outside the CDR3, is NAGVMQNPRHLVRRRGQEARLRCSPMKGHSHVYWYRQLPEEGLKFMVYLQKENIIDESGMPKERFSAEFPKEGPSILRIQQVVRGDSAAYFCASSPDRTNTEAFFGQGTRLTVV.